This T cell receptor beta chain was profiled in a study of response to subunit inactivated influenza vaccine. This clonotype occurred many times. Using its own MiXCR run on the RT-PCR reads, TCRdb lists one record per CDR3 protein. Here the sample spans around 530,000 distinct CDR3 sequences, around 11% being singletons. The CDR3 spans 16 residues. The V and J ends lost 3 bases and 5 bases respectively, with 17 bases between them. Germline V gene data show CDR1 as LNHNV and CDR2 as YYDKDF (reference sequence). Source: PBMCs from blood, taken on the day of vaccination. The TCR was taken from a man between 50 and 59 years old who received an inactivated influenza vaccine. The chain combines TRBV15 with TRBJ1-3, with D uncertain. CDR3 in amino acids: CATSRERRVLRNTIYF. As DNA, the CDR3 is TGTGCCACCAGCAGGGAGCGGAGGGTTTTGAGAAACACCATATATTTT.